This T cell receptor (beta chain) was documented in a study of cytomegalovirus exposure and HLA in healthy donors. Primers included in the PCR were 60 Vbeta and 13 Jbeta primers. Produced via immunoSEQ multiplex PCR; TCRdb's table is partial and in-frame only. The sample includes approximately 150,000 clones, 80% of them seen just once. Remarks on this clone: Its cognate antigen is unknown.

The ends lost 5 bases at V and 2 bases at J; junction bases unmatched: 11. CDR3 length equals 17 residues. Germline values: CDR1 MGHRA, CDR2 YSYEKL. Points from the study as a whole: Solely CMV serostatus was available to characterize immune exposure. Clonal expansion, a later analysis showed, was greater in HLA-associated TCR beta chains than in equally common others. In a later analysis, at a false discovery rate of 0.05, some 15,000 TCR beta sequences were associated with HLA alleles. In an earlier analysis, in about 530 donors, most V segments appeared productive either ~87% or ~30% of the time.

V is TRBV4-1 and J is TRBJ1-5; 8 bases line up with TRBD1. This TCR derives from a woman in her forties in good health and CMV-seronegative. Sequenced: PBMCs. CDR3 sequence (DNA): TGCGCCAGCAGCACCTTCGGGGGACAGGTCGGCAATCAGCCCCAGCATTTT. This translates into CASSTFGGQVGNQPQHF.